The sequence of this T cell receptor (beta chain) was determined in a study of PD-L1 blockade in urothelial cancer (dated by TCRdb to 2017 to 2019). For context, the study as a whole: All patients started therapy around 2014 and received atezolizumab 1,200 mg intravenously every 3 weeks. Twenty-five of 29 patients were identified as males with urothelial cancer of bladder origin, and a prior smoking history was reported by 18 of 29 patients. Patients had an ECOG performance status of 0 or 1 and had received between 0 and 3 prior chemotherapy regimens. Blood samples were analyzed at two time points: 3 weeks after treatment start (second dose) and 6 weeks after treatment start. A median of approximately 140,000 T cells and some 82,000 unique TCRs was obtained from blood samples, and a median clonality of 0.080 was observed. Somatic, immune and clinical correlates of response to PD-L1 blockade with atezolizumab in urothelial cancer were the focus of an exploratory multi-omic analysis. Pretreatment tumor samples, along with matched peripheral blood serially collected before and after atezolizumab treatment, were subjected to TCR sequencing. Progression-free survival longer than 6 months counted as durable clinical benefit, and TCR features were additionally tested against both progression-free and overall survival. In the same patients who had TCR sequencing, pretreatment tumors also underwent whole exome sequencing and RNA sequencing. Durable clinical benefit was achieved by nine patients but not by the remaining 20. Just over 28 patients had pretreatment blood TCR-seq, around 25 had at least one posttreatment blood collection, and around 25 had tumor TCR-seq. The study at large found these results: Because the sample size was small (n of about 30) and many of the analyses were exploratory, the results are meant to be hypothesis-generating. At 3 weeks after the start of treatment, tumor-associated TCR clones in peripheral blood had expanded more in patients with durable benefit (n ≈ 20, p = 0.022). Improved progression-free and overall survival was found to be associated with pretreatment peripheral blood TCR clonality below the median.

To estimate absolute template abundance from read counts, synthetic TCR analog templates were spiked into each PCR. The immunoSEQ assay was used to amplify TCRbeta CDR3 regions from genomic DNA with bias-controlled V and J gene primers. Sequencing of rearranged TCRbeta segments was performed at approximately 20X coverage. In the source study's methods: Sequencing errors were corrected by clustering and CDR3s were annotated against IMGT to assign V, D and J genes. Out-of-frame and stop-codon sequences were excluded, and only productive TCRbeta rearrangements were used in downstream analyses. Clonality was calculated as one minus the Shannon entropy normalized by the log of the number of unique productive sequences. Fisher's exact test with Benjamini-Hochberg correction, using a cutoff of adjusted p below 0.01, was how clones that differed between time points or between blood and tumor were identified. TCRdb mirrors the immuneACCESS table, restricted to in-frame sequences. Some clones are absent from its copies; in checked studies, under half trace to an unresolved V gene, and the reason for the others is unknown. V and J calls and clone size are given by that table; D and trimming were obtained from the DNA. Counted in this sample were under 100,000 clones; about 80% of them appeared once. The top ten clones comprise 9.5% of the sample.

As regards this clone: Which antigen it targets is not known. No base-level quality is on record; no much larger clone is a single base apart.

A cohort of about 30 patients with locally advanced or metastatic urothelial carcinoma, treated at Memorial Sloan Kettering on a trial protocol, was included. Peripheral blood mononuclear cells were collected from each patient pretreatment and during treatment, giving between 1 and 8 total time points per patient. The Qiagen DNeasy Blood extraction kit was used to purify genomic DNA from total PBMCs and from tumor samples. PBMCs were collected pretreatment and during treatment and were isolated and stored as previously described. CDR1 and CDR2 were assigned from the germline V gene (reference sequence) as LNHDA and SQIVND. Germline trimming: 5 bases from V, 8 bases from J; junction bases outside gene matches: 15. The CDR3 numbers 16 residues from cysteine through phenylalanine. The CDR3 DNA has 48 bases and is translated from base 1.

The chain employs TRBV19 and TRBJ1-2, and 9 junction bases match TRBD1. Sequenced material: PBMCs, taken around atezolizumab (anti-PD-L1) treatment. This TCR came from a man in his 70s with urothelial cancer. The CDR3 corresponds to CASSPSLGQGLNGYTF. The DNA reads TGTGCCAGTAGTCCCTCTCTAGGACAGGGGTTAAACGGCTACACCTTC.